The present TCR beta chain was sequenced within a study of identical twins. The length of the CDR3 is 12 residues. V dropped 5 bases and J dropped 8 bases, with 12 bases sitting between them. Findings and caveats of the study: Excess sharing by twins proved weaker in beta out-of-frame sequences. Abundant cord blood beta clonotypes carried fewer insertions; memory repertoires showed none.

After template switching added a universal primer site, the resulting cDNA carried unique molecular identifiers. TCRdb re-called the 5' RACE reads through MiXCR, storing one row per CDR3 protein. The profile shows just over 500,000 distinct CDR3 sequences, 22% of them singletons. This clonotype was counted at least ten times. The antigen is unknown. This sample was also put to use in a study of T cells expressing NK-cell markers. In that study: Expanded clones of NKG2C+ T cells had an unclear HCMV specificity.

The genes are TRBV12-3 or TRBV12-4 and TRBJ1-2; perhaps TRBD1 as D (6 bases). This clonotype originated in a woman aged 18-35 years in good health. Sequences were obtained from CD4+ T cells sorted from blood. The CDR3 DNA follows: TGTGCCAGCAGTCAATACAGGGAGGGCTACACCTTC. This codes for CASSQYREGYTF.